Below are 2 T cell receptor beta chains sequenced from a single sample in a study of cytomegalovirus exposure and HLA in healthy donors. Amplification used 60 Vbeta primers and 13 Jbeta primers. Sequencing was performed with immunoSEQ multiplex PCR; in TCRdb, only in-frame clones are kept and a portion is missing. The sample lists about 150,000 clones; over 80% were seen once. The sample consisted of PBMCs. The receptors originated from a woman aged 18-35 years in good health and CMV-seronegative.

The rearrangement uses TRBV2 and TRBJ1-4, with TRBD1 matching over 10 bases. The CDR3 is 16 residues long. Germline V CDR1 and CDR2: SNHLY, FYNNEI. J lost 2 bases, V lost 7 bases, and 7 bases had no gene match. The CDR3 DNA reads TGTGCCAGCATAAAGGACAGGGGGACGACTAATGAAAAACTGTTTTTT. Its protein is CASIKDRGTTNEKLFF.

The chain combines TRBV6-5 with TRBJ1-2; 8 bases are a match to TRBD1. The V and J ends lost 6 bases and 1 base, in that order; junction bases with no gene match: 7. Germline CDR1 and CDR2: MNHEY and SVGAGI. This CDR3 is built from 15 residues. The CDR3, as DNA: TGTGCCAGCAGGCAAACAGGGGGAGTTAACTATGGCTACACCTTC. Amino acid sequence: CASRQTGGVNYGYTF.